One sample yielded the 22 T cell receptor beta chains listed below, sequenced in a study of Tregs in tolerant kidney transplant recipients. These receptors have no known antigen. Measured with immunoSEQ multiplex PCR; TCRdb has only the in-frame clones, and not every one. This sample yields around 30,000 clones, of which over 75% are seen a single time; 2% to 2.5% belongs to the top ten. The sample was Tregs from blood cultured with allogeneic cells. These receptors were taken from a human donor in good health.

DNA of the CDR3: TGTGCCAGCAGCCAGGGGGGATTCAGGGGCGATCAGCCCCAGCATTTT. Amino acids: CASSQGGFRGDQPQHF. The chain has TRBV5-6 and TRBJ1-5; TRBD1 agrees at 7 bases. V trimming: 4 bases; J trimming: 5 bases; junction bases outside the gene matches: 12. The length of the CDR3 is 16 residues. The germline CDR1 and CDR2 sequences are SGHDT and YYEEEE.

V gene TRBV7-6 combines with J gene TRBJ2-5; perhaps TRBD1 as D (5 bases). Trimming stripped 6 bases from V and 2 bases from J, with 10 bases between. The CDR3 length is 13 residues. The germline CDR1 and CDR2 sequences are SGHVS and FNYEAQ. DNA of the CDR3: TGTGCCAGCAGTTACAGGAGACAAGAGACCCAGTACTTC. Protein: CASSYRRQETQYF.

The genes are TRBV4-1 and TRBJ2-5; D uncertain. The CDR3 sequence is 13 residues long. The germline gives CDR1 MGHRA, CDR2 YSYEKL. Deletions cut 2 bases from V and 5 bases from J, with 9 bases between. The chain's CDR3 is CASSQNYWETQYF. As DNA, the CDR3 is TGCGCCAGCAGCCAAAACTATTGGGAGACCCAGTACTTC.

This clone was picked up a small number of times. The rearrangement joins TRBV5-4 to TRBJ2-5, with 8 bases that match TRBD1. Germline V gene lookup returns CDR1 SGHNT and CDR2 YYREEE (reference sequence). V gave up 2 bases and J gave up 4 bases; unmatched junction bases: 7. This CDR3 is 15 amino acids long. CDR3 region: CASSFRPQGAETQYF. The DNA of the CDR3 is TGTGCCAGCAGCTTCAGGCCCCAGGGGGCAGAGACCCAGTACTTC. The full variable domain, rest sourced from reference TRBV5-4 and TRBJ2-5, is ETGVTQSPTHLIKTRGQQVTLRCSSQSGHNTVSWYQQALGQGPQFIFQYYREEENGRGNFPPRFSGLQFPNYSSELNVNALELDDSALYLCASSFRPQGAETQYFGPGTRLLVL.

V is TRBV19 and J is TRBJ2-2; D may be TRBD1 (5 bases). CDR1 and CDR2 from the germline V gene are LNHDA and SQIVND (reference sequence). V lost 0 bases to trimming and J lost 5 bases, with 13 bases between them. The CDR3 sequence is 16 residues long. CDR3 loop: CASSIEKTVFTGELFF. The CDR3 DNA reads as TGTGCCAGTAGTATAGAGAAGACAGTTTTTACCGGGGAGCTGTTTTTT.

This chain uses TRBV7-9 with TRBJ2-1; 13 nucleotides agree with TRBD2. Germline CDR1 is SEHNR and CDR2 is FQNEAQ (reference sequence). The ends lost 3 bases at V and 6 bases at J; junction bases unmatched: 5. The CDR3 extends over 16 amino acids. The DNA for the CDR3 is TGTGCCAGCAGCTTTGAGGGACTAGCGGGGTTCAATGAGCAGTTCTTC. Amino acids: CASSFEGLAGFNEQFF.

The rearrangement uses TRBV28 and TRBJ2-7; TRBD1 agrees at 9 bases. In germline, CDR1 is MDHEN, CDR2 SYDVKM. The length of the CDR3 is 13 residues. Trimming took 3 bases from V and 8 from J; bases not matched to a gene: 5. The CDR3 protein is CASSLRTGVKQYF. DNA for the CDR3: TGTGCCAGCAGTTTGAGGACAGGGGTAAAGCAGTACTTC.

The gene calls are TRBV4-2 and TRBJ2-3; 11 bases fit TRBD2. Per the germline V gene, CDR1 is LGHNA and CDR2 is YNFKEQ. The length of the CDR3 is 16 residues. The junction had 6 bases not matched to a gene; V was cut back by 4 bases and J by 3 bases. The CDR3 sequence is CASSPLVAGGTDTQYF. The CDR3 nucleotides read TGTGCCAGCAGCCCCTTAGTAGCGGGAGGGACAGATACGCAGTATTTT.

The chain is built from TRBV1 and TRBJ2-7; the table's D call TRBD2 went unverified against the DNA. TRBV1 is shown as a pseudogene. This CDR3 is built from 17 residues. In DNA form, the CDR3 reads TGCACCAGCAGCCAAGACGCTAGCGGGAGCCGAATGTACGAGCAGTACTTC. Protein sequence: CTSSQDASGSRMYEQYF.

The rearrangement joins TRBV5-1 to TRBJ1-1; no definite D call. There are 15 residues in the CDR3. Germline V gene sequence: CDR1 SGHRS, CDR2 YFSETQ. Between the trimmed V and J ends, which lost 4 bases and 1 base, there was a span of 14 bases. The CDR3 DNA follows: TGCGCCAGCAGCCCCCGAATTCCGAGGAACACTGAAGCTTTCTTT. Its translation: CASSPRIPRNTEAFF.

The CDR3 protein is CASSEKRTGELFF. The CDR3 DNA reads TGTGCCAGCAGTGAAAAGAGGACCGGGGAGCTGTTTTTT. The chain has TRBV6-1 and TRBJ2-2; unclear D gene. With 2 bases removed from V and 5 bases from J, the gap between germline ends came to 6 bases. CDR3 size: 13 residues. CDR1 MNHNS and CDR2 SASEGT come from the germline V gene.

V is TRBV6-1 and J is TRBJ2-2; a weak D match, TRBD1 (6 bases). The CDR3 contains 14 residues. V was trimmed by 8 bases and J by 6 bases, leaving 16 bases between them. Germline V gene sequence: CDR1 MNHNS, CDR2 SASEGT. In DNA form, the CDR3 reads TGTGCCAGCGGGGATACAGGGATAGCCGGGGAGCTGTTTTTT. Amino acids: CASGDTGIAGELFF.

Only a few counts were recorded for this clone. The V and J genes are TRBV11-3 and TRBJ2-3; 11 positions agree with TRBD2. Germline CDR1 SGHNT, CDR2 YENEEA. J was trimmed by 9 bases and V by 5 bases; bases with no gene match: 10. There are 15 residues in the CDR3. The CDR3 loop reads CASSHSGGDQMTQYF. DNA for the CDR3: TGTGCCAGCAGCCATAGCGGGGGGGATCAGATGACGCAGTATTTT. Combining the CDR3 with reference TRBV11-3 and TRBJ2-3 gives the whole variable domain EAGVVQSPRYKIIEKKQPVAFWCNPISGHNTLYWYLQNLGQGPELLIRYENEEAVDDSQLPKDRFSAERLKGVDSTLKIQPAELGDSAVYLCASSHSGGDQMTQYFGPGTRLTVL.

This clone came up a few times. The chain combines TRBV19 with TRBJ1-3; D gene ambiguous. The V gene lost 4 bases and the J gene lost 6 bases, with 10 bases spanning the gap. CDR3 length: 13 amino acids. Germline V gives CDR1 LNHDA, CDR2 SQIVND (reference sequence). The CDR3 sequence: CASSTYGQNTIYF. For the CDR3, the DNA is TGTGCCAGTAGTACCTACGGCCAAAACACCATATATTTT.

The genes are TRBV4-3 and TRBJ2-1; TRBD1 agrees at 7 bases. CDR1 LGHNA and CDR2 YSLEER come from the germline V gene. J gave up 2 bases and V 3 bases, and 7 bases lay outside the gene matches. The CDR3 extends over 16 amino acids. This CDR3 reads CASSQADRDAYNEQFF. The CDR3 nucleotides read TGCGCCAGCAGCCAGGCTGACAGGGACGCCTACAATGAGCAGTTCTTC.

V gene TRBV11-2 combines with J gene TRBJ2-5, with D hard to call. Germline assignment: CDR1 SGHAT and CDR2 FQNNGV. This CDR3 is built from 16 residues. V gave up 5 bases and J gave up 2 bases, with 18 bases separating them. The chain's CDR3 is CASSILGSNSQETQYF. Here the CDR3 DNA reads TGTGCCAGCAGCATCCTGGGCTCTAACTCTCAAGAGACCCAGTACTTC.

The V and J genes are TRBV7-2 and TRBJ2-1; D possibly corresponds to TRBD1 (5 bases). Germline lookup yields CDR1 SGHTA and CDR2 FQGNSA. The V and J ends lost 1 base and 5 bases respectively, with 9 bases between them. The CDR3 totals 14 residues. This CDR3 is CASSLGGADNEQFF. DNA for the CDR3: TGTGCCAGCAGCTTAGGTGGGGCGGACAATGAGCAGTTCTTC. The complete variable domain, with remaining parts taken from reference TRBV7-2 and TRBJ2-1, reads GAGVSQSPSNKVTEKGKDVELRCDPISGHTALYWYRQSLGQGLEFLIYFQGNSAPDKSGLPSDRFSAERTGGSVSTLTIQRTQQEDSAVYLCASSLGGADNEQFFGPGTRLTVL.

With regard to this clone: The identical CDR3 is also encoded by other nucleotide sequences in the sample. This chain connects TRBV28 to TRBJ1-2; a possible D gene is TRBD1 (5 bases). Looked up from germline, CDR1 is MDHEN and CDR2 is SYDVKM. The CDR3 runs to 14 residues. Between the trimmed V and J ends, which lost 8 bases and 4 bases, there was a span of 17 bases. The CDR3 DNA is TGTGCCAGCCTTACAAGAGGGCAGGGCTATGGCTACACCTTC. Encoded protein: CASLTRGQGYGYTF.

The rearrangement uses TRBV29-1 and TRBJ1-1, with D possibly being TRBD1 (5 bases). The CDR3 is 11 residues long. Germline V gene lookup returns CDR1 SQVTM and CDR2 ANQGSEA. Between the trimmed V and J ends, which lost 3 bases and 10 bases, there was a span of 12 bases. This CDR3 reads CSVEGRGGAFF. CDR3 DNA sequence: TGCAGCGTTGAGGGGAGGGGAGGAGCTTTCTTT.

J is TRBJ2-7 and V is TRBV4-2; the match to TRBD2 covers 9 bases. Germline CDR1 reads LGHNA; CDR2 reads YNFKEQ. V was pared by 0 bases and J by 4 bases, with 7 bases of the junction left unmatched. CDR3 length: 16 amino acids. The CDR3 DNA reads as TGTGCCAGCAGCCAAGAATCGGCGGGAGGGATGTACGAGCAGTACTTC. This encodes CASSQESAGGMYEQYF.

V and J are TRBV6-5 and TRBJ2-1, with a weak D call TRBD2 (5 bases). The germline CDR1 and CDR2 sequences are MNHEY and SVGAGI. CDR3 length equals 13 residues. V lost 5 bases and J 1 base, leaving 6 bases between the germline ends. The CDR3 bases are TGTGCCAGCAGTCGGACTTCCTACAATGAGCAGTTCTTC. Protein: CASSRTSYNEQFF.

This clone was recorded a few times. The chain is built from TRBV9 and TRBJ2-3, with D unresolved. The CDR3 has 18 residues. Trimming shortened V by 0 bases and J by 4 bases, and 21 bases separated the two germline ends. Germline CDR1 is SGDLS and CDR2 is YYNGEE. The CDR3 region has the DNA TGTGCCAGCAGCGTAGGGATCCGATCAGGCCCCTATCCAGATACGCAGTATTTT. Translated, it gives CASSVGIRSGPYPDTQYF. Looking up the rest from reference TRBV9 and TRBJ2-3 gives the full variable domain: DSGVTQTPKHLITATGQRVTLRCSPRSGDLSVYWYQQSLDQGLQFLIQYYNGEERAKGNILERFSAQQFPDLHSELNLSSLELGDSALYFCASSVGIRSGPYPDTQYFGPGTRLTVL.